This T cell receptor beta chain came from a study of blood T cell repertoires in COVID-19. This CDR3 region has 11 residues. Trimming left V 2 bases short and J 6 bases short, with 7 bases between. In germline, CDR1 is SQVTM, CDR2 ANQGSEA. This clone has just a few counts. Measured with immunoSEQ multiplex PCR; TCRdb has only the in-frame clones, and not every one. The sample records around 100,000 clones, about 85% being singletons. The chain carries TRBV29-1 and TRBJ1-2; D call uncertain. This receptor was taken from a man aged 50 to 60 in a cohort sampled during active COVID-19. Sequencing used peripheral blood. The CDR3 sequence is CSVERGHGYTF. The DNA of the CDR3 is TGCAGCGTTGAAAGAGGGCATGGCTACACCTTC.